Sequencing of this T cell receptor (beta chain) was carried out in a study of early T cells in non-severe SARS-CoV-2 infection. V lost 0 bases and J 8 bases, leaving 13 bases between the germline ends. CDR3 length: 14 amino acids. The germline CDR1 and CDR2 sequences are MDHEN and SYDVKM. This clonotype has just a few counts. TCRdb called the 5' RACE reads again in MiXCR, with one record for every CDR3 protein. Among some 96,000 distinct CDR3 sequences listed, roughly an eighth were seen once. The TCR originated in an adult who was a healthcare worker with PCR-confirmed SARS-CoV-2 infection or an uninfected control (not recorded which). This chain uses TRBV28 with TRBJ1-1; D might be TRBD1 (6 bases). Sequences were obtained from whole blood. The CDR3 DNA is TGTGCCAGCAGTTTATGGACAGGACCGCTAGAAGCTTTCTTT. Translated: CASSLWTGPLEAFF.